The 7 T cell receptor beta chains reported below all come from one sample, sequenced in a study of blood T cell repertoires in COVID-19. Sequenced by immunoSEQ multiplex PCR; TCRdb stores in-frame clones only, minus some. The sample consists of some 200,000 clones, approximately 84% of them appearing once. The sample consisted of peripheral blood. The source of these receptors is a woman in her sixties or seventies with acute or convalescent COVID-19.

The chain carries TRBV5-1 and TRBJ2-7; 7 bases map to TRBD1. This CDR3 spans 16 amino acids. The junction had 16 bases not matched to a gene; V was cut back by 4 bases and J by 6 bases. CDR1 is SGHRS and CDR2 is YFSETQ in the germline V gene. The DNA for the CDR3 is TGCGCCAGCAGCCTAGGGACAGTCACCCTGAGTTCCGAGCAGTACTTC. It specifies CASSLGTVTLSSEQYF.

This sequence joins TRBV3-1 (or the pseudogene TRBV3-2) and TRBJ1-2, with D tentatively TRBD1 (5 bases). V shed 0 bases and J shed 6 bases, with 11 bases lying between them. Germline V gives CDR1 LGHDT, CDR2 YNNKEL (reference sequence). This CDR3 has 14 amino acids. The CDR3 bases are TGTGCCAGCAGCCAAGATGGAGGGGAAGATGGCTACACCTTC. It codes for CASSQDGGEDGYTF.

The V call is TRBV27, the J call TRBJ1-6; D remains ambiguous. Germline V gene sequence: CDR1 MNHEY, CDR2 SMNVEV (reference sequence). The CDR3 spans 14 residues. V lost 4 bases to trimming and J lost 5 bases, with 9 bases between them. The CDR3 here is CASSSRRDNSPLHF. As DNA, the CDR3 is TGTGCCAGCAGTTCCCGACGGGATAATTCACCCCTCCACTTT.

The chain joins TRBV27 to TRBJ1-1, with TRBD1 as a possible D gene (6 bases). CDR3 size: 13 residues. Deletions cut 1 base from V and 9 bases from J, with 12 bases between. Per germline, CDR1 MNHEY and CDR2 SMNVEV (reference sequence). The CDR3 loop reads CASSLFSGVKAFF. CDR3 nucleotides: TGTGCCAGCAGTTTATTTTCAGGGGTGAAAGCTTTCTTT.

This clone has just a few counts. The CDR3 nucleotides read TGCAGTGCTAGTCAGGGGACCGGGGAGCTGTTTTTT. Protein: CSASQGTGELFF. The rearrangement links TRBV20-1 to TRBJ2-2; D possibly corresponds to TRBD1 (6 bases). The length of the CDR3 is 12 residues. The ends were cut back, 3 bases at V and 5 bases at J, with 7 bases in the middle. CDR1 is DFQATT, CDR2 SNEGSKA, per germline (reference sequence).

The chain employs TRBV4-1 and TRBJ1-6, with D unresolved. Germline values: CDR1 MGHRA, CDR2 YSYEKL. Trimming took 2 bases from V and 10 from J, leaving 15 bases between them. The CDR3 has 15 residues. CDR3 protein: CASSQYEGGGSPLHF. The DNA for the CDR3 is TGCGCCAGCAGCCAATATGAGGGAGGAGGCTCACCCCTCCACTTT.

The rearrangement links TRBV19 to TRBJ1-3, with 7 bases that match TRBD1. CDR3 size: 14 residues. The junction had 7 bases not matched to a gene; V was cut back by 8 bases and J by 3 bases. Germline CDR1 is LNHDA and CDR2 is SQIVND (reference sequence). The CDR3 here is CASEGGRHGNTIYF. In DNA, the CDR3 is TGTGCCAGTGAAGGGGGCAGGCATGGAAACACCATATATTTT.